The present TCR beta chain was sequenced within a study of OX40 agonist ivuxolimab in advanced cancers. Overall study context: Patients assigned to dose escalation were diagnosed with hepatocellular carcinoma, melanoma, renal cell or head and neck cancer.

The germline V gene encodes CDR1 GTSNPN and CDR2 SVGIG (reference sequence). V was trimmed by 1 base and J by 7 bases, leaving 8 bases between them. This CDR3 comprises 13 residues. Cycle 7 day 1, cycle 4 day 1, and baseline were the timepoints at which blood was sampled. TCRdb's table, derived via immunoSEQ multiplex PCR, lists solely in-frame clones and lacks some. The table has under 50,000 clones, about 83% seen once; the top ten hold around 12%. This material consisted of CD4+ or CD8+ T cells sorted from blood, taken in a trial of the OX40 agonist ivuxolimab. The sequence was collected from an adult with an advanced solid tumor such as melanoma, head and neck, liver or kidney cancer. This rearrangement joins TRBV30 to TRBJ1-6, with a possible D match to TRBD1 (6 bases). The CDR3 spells CAWSETGNSPLHF. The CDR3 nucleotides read TGTGCCTGGAGTGAAACAGGGAATTCACCCCTCCACTTT.